This T cell receptor (beta chain) was recovered during a study of identical twins. This clonotype has only a few counts. TCRdb itself ran the 5' RACE reads through MiXCR, one entry per CDR3 protein. The table records 410,000 or so distinct CDR3 sequences, roughly 20% of them present only once. The receptor was derived from a man aged 50 to 59 in good health. The sample was naive T cells sorted from blood.

CDR3 DNA sequence: TGCAGCGTTGAAGATCCCCACTTGGCTTACGAGCAGTACTTC. Its translation is CSVEDPHLAYEQYF. The chain uses TRBV29-1 and TRBJ2-7; the D is unclear. The CDR3 sequence is 14 residues long. The V end lost 0 bases, the J end lost 4 bases, and 13 bases lay between the germline ends. Germline lookup yields CDR1 SQVTM and CDR2 ANQGSEA.